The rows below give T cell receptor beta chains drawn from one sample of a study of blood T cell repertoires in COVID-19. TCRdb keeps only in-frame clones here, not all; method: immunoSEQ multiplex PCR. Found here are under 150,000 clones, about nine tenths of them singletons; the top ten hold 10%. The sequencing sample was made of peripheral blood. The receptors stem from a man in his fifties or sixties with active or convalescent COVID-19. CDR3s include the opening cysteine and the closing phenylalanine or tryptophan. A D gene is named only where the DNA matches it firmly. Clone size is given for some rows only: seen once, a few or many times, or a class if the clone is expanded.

cdr3_nt: TGTGCCAGCAGCTTAGCAGGGGCAATCGGGGAGCTGTTTTTT
cdr3_aa: CASSLAGAIGELFF
d_call: -
v_call: TRBV7-9
j_call: TRBJ2-2
clone_size: -

cdr3_nt: TGCGCCAGCAGCTTGGACAGCCCTCGCACAGATACGCAGTATTTT
cdr3_aa: CASSLDSPRTDTQYF
d_call: -
v_call: TRBV5-1
j_call: TRBJ2-3
clone_size: -

cdr3_nt: TGTGCCAGCAGTCTAGCGCAGAACTATGGCTACACCTTC
cdr3_aa: CASSLAQNYGYTF
d_call: -
v_call: TRBV28
j_call: TRBJ1-2
clone_size: -

cdr3_nt: TGTGCCAGCAGCTTAGCGGCCGGGGCCTACGAGCAGTACTTC
cdr3_aa: CASSLAAGAYEQYF
d_call: -
v_call: TRBV7-9
j_call: TRBJ2-7
clone_size: once

cdr3_nt: TGTGCCAGTAGTGTCATCCGGGACAGGGACACTGAAGCTTTCTTT
cdr3_aa: CASSVIRDRDTEAFF
d_call: TRBD1
v_call: TRBV19
j_call: TRBJ1-1
clone_size: -

cdr3_nt: TGTGCCAGCAGGCCGACAGGCCGCTACGAGCAGTACTTC
cdr3_aa: CASRPTGRYEQYF
d_call: -
v_call: TRBV27
j_call: TRBJ2-7
clone_size: -

cdr3_nt: TGTGCCAGCAGCCCAGGGCCCGGTCAGCCCCAGCATTTT
cdr3_aa: CASSPGPGQPQHF
d_call: -
v_call: TRBV3-1/TRBV3-2
j_call: TRBJ1-5
clone_size: -

cdr3_nt: TGTGCCGTCGACCGGACAGGGAGGACCGGGGAGCTGTTTTTT
cdr3_aa: CAVDRTGRTGELFF
d_call: TRBD1
v_call: TRBV19
j_call: TRBJ2-2
clone_size: few

cdr3_nt: TGTGCCAGTAGTATAGACAGGGGCAATCAGCCCCAGCATTTT
cdr3_aa: CASSIDRGNQPQHF
d_call: -
v_call: TRBV19
j_call: TRBJ1-5
clone_size: -

cdr3_nt: TGTGCCAGCAGCGAAGAAGACAGACGAGATCAGCCCCAGCATTTT
cdr3_aa: CASSEEDRRDQPQHF
d_call: -
v_call: TRBV7-6
j_call: TRBJ1-5
clone_size: -

cdr3_nt: TGTGCCTGGAGGGGACCGGGACAGTGGATTGAAGCTTTCTTT
cdr3_aa: CAWRGPGQWIEAFF
d_call: TRBD1
v_call: TRBV30
j_call: TRBJ1-1
clone_size: -

cdr3_nt: TGTGCCAGCAGCTTGGGGGGGGGCCAGAACACTGAAGCTTTCTTT
cdr3_aa: CASSLGGGQNTEAFF
d_call: -
v_call: TRBV5-4
j_call: TRBJ1-1
clone_size: once

cdr3_nt: TGTGCCAGCAGTGAAGACAGGGTGGTTAATATCCAGCCCCAGCATTTT
cdr3_aa: CASSEDRVVNIQPQHF
d_call: -
v_call: TRBV6-1
j_call: TRBJ1-5
clone_size: -

cdr3_nt: TGTGCCAGCTCGACCACGGGTTACAGGGGGCACGGCTACACCTTC
cdr3_aa: CASSTTGYRGHGYTF
d_call: TRBD1
v_call: TRBV2
j_call: TRBJ1-2
clone_size: -

cdr3_nt: TGTGCCAGCAGTGAAATTGAGCGGGGCAAGTCACCCCTCCACTTT
cdr3_aa: CASSEIERGKSPLHF
d_call: -
v_call: TRBV6-1
j_call: TRBJ1-6
clone_size: -

cdr3_nt: TGCAGCGTTGGGGGGACAGGGATCAACACCTTC
cdr3_aa: CSVGGTGINTF
d_call: TRBD1
v_call: TRBV29-1
j_call: TRBJ1-2
clone_size: -

cdr3_nt: TGTGCCAGCAGCCTTCTTGGGTCGGGATCCTATGGCTACACCTTC
cdr3_aa: CASSLLGSGSYGYTF
d_call: -
v_call: TRBV5-4
j_call: TRBJ1-2
clone_size: -

cdr3_nt: TGCGCCAGCAGGTACGTCCCAGGACAGGGGAACGAGCAGTACTTC
cdr3_aa: CASRYVPGQGNEQYF
d_call: TRBD1
v_call: TRBV5-1
j_call: TRBJ2-7
clone_size: once

cdr3_nt: TGTGCCAGCAGCTCACTAGCGGGAGGGTTCATTCAGTACTTC
cdr3_aa: CASSSLAGGFIQYF
d_call: TRBD2
v_call: TRBV11-2
j_call: TRBJ2-4
clone_size: -

cdr3_nt: TGTGCCAGCAGTTACCTTGCTGGACTAGCCCCCACCGGGGAGCTGTTTTTT
cdr3_aa: CASSYLAGLAPTGELFF
d_call: TRBD2
v_call: TRBV6-2/TRBV6-3
j_call: TRBJ2-2
clone_size: -

cdr3_nt: TGTGCCAGCAGCTTAGAACACAGGGTAGAGACCCAGTACTTC
cdr3_aa: CASSLEHRVETQYF
d_call: -
v_call: TRBV7-6
j_call: TRBJ2-5
clone_size: -

cdr3_nt: TGCGCCAGCAGTTTCGGGACTAGCGGGGGGGATACGCAGTATTTT
cdr3_aa: CASSFGTSGGDTQYF
d_call: TRBD2
v_call: TRBV10-1
j_call: TRBJ2-3
clone_size: -

cdr3_nt: TGTGCCAGCAGCCAAATGGCCGGGGACAGGGGGCTTCCAGCCTACGAGCAGTACTTC
cdr3_aa: CASSQMAGDRGLPAYEQYF
d_call: TRBD1
v_call: TRBV28
j_call: TRBJ2-7
clone_size: -

cdr3_nt: TGTGCCAGCAGTTCCGCCGCTAGACAGGGCTCCATCGGACAGCCCCAGCATTTT
cdr3_aa: CASSSAARQGSIGQPQHF
d_call: TRBD1
v_call: TRBV6-7
j_call: TRBJ1-5
clone_size: -